The 15 T cell receptor beta chains below come from one sample, sequenced in a study of cytomegalovirus exposure and HLA in healthy donors. Generated by immunoSEQ multiplex PCR, the TCRdb table keeps only in-frame clones and is missing some. This table has some 150,000 clones, about 87% appearing once. The source material was PBMCs. Receptor source: a man in his late teens or twenties in good health and CMV-seropositive.

This clone was counted a few times. The rearrangement links TRBV30 to TRBJ1-2; 8 positions match TRBD1. CDR3 size: 11 residues. Per germline, CDR1 GTSNPN and CDR2 SVGIG (reference sequence). V was clipped by 5 bases and J by 6 bases; unmatched bases: 2. The CDR3 DNA is TGTGCCTGGGGACAGGGCCATGGCTACACCTTC. Translating it yields CAWGQGHGYTF. Filled out from reference TRBV30 and TRBJ1-2, the complete variable domain reads SQTIHQWPATLVQPVGSPLSLECTVEGTSNPNLYWYRQAAGRGLQLLFYSVGIGQISSEVPQNLSASRPQDRQFILSSKKLLLSDSGFYLCAWGQGHGYTFGSGTRLTVV.

This chain's CDR3 is CASSARVHGYTF. In nucleotides, the CDR3 is TGTGCCAGCAGCGCCCGAGTACATGGCTACACCTTC. The chain combines TRBV7-9 with TRBJ1-2; the D is unclear. Germline V gene lookup returns CDR1 SEHNR and CDR2 FQNEAQ (reference sequence). This CDR3 has 12 residues. V was trimmed by 5 bases and J by 6 bases, leaving 10 bases between them.

This clone appeared a few times. This chain connects TRBV7-6 to TRBJ1-1, with D uncertain. The V end was cut by 4 bases, the J end by 1 base, with 4 bases between. This CDR3 has 12 amino acids. Germline V gene data show CDR1 as SGHVS and CDR2 as FNYEAQ. CDR3 amino acids: CASSSSNTEAFF. The CDR3 nucleotides are TGTGCCAGCAGCTCCTCGAACACTGAAGCTTTCTTT.

This sequence joins TRBV12-5 and TRBJ2-1; D call uncertain. V lost 5 bases to trimming and J lost 8 bases, with 10 bases between them. This CDR3 spans 12 amino acids. Germline-derived CDR1 and CDR2 are LGHNT and FRNRAP. The chain's CDR3 is CASGTEFDEQFF. The DNA of the CDR3 is TGTGCTAGTGGTACCGAGTTTGATGAGCAGTTCTTC.

The V gene is TRBV19, the J gene TRBJ1-2; 7 bases map to TRBD1. The germline gives CDR1 LNHDA, CDR2 SQIVND (reference sequence). With V trimmed by 5 bases and J by 4 bases, 10 bases remained unmatched. CDR3 length equals 15 residues. The CDR3 region is CASSYGQERFYGYTF. CDR3 in DNA: TGTGCCAGTAGTTATGGACAGGAGCGCTTCTATGGCTACACCTTC.

The chain recombines TRBV6-1 with TRBJ1-1; D possibly corresponds to TRBD1 (5 bases). The CDR3 consists of 12 residues. In germline, CDR1 is MNHNS, CDR2 SASEGT. V was pared by 0 bases and J by 11 bases, with 10 bases between. The CDR3 region is CASSEAWGAAFF. The DNA for the CDR3 is TGTGCCAGCAGTGAAGCGTGGGGCGCGGCTTTCTTT.

The gene calls are TRBV18 and TRBJ2-4; maybe TRBD1 (6 bases). V was cut by 5 bases and J by 6 bases, with 23 bases left in between. The V gene's germline CDR1 is KGHSH and CDR2 LQKENI. CDR3 size: 17 residues. The CDR3 is CASSAIMDHIGGNIQYF. CDR3 sequence (DNA): TGTGCCAGCTCAGCGATAATGGACCACATAGGGGGAAACATTCAGTACTTC.

The chain joins TRBV10-3 to TRBJ2-1; TRBD2 agrees at 8 bases. V gave up 5 bases and J gave up 6 bases; unmatched junction bases: 9. CDR1 and CDR2 (germline): ENHRY, SYGVKD. The CDR3 sequence is 15 residues long. The DNA of the CDR3 is TGTGCCATCAGTACCGGGACTAGGGCAGGCAATGAGCAGTTCTTC. Amino acid sequence: CAISTGTRAGNEQFF.

In DNA, the CDR3 is TGTGCCAGCAAGCTGACAGGGGCCGATGGCTACACCTTC. Its protein is CASKLTGADGYTF. The chain recombines TRBV6-1 with TRBJ1-2; the match to TRBD1 covers 8 bases. The V gene's germline CDR1 is MNHNS and CDR2 SASEGT. The CDR3 totals 13 residues. V lost 7 bases to trimming and J lost 6 bases; unmatched junction nucleotides: 7.

The V gene is TRBV2, the J gene TRBJ2-3; D remains ambiguous. CDR3 length: 13 amino acids. Germline CDR1 reads SNHLY; CDR2 reads FYNNEI. V was shortened by 4 bases and J by 3 bases, with 8 bases between the two germline ends. Here the CDR3 reads CASSAQKTDTQYF. CDR3 DNA sequence: TGTGCCAGCAGTGCACAGAAGACAGATACGCAGTATTTT.

This clone is a singleton in its sample. The CDR3 sequence: CASSSGGTEAFF. The CDR3 bases are TGTGCCAGCAGTTCCGGAGGGACTGAAGCTTTCTTT. This rearrangement joins TRBV28 to TRBJ1-1, with no clear D. The CDR3 is 12 residues long. Trimming removed 4 bases from V and 5 bases from J, with 8 bases in between. Germline CDR1 is MDHEN and CDR2 is SYDVKM.

The rearrangement uses TRBV5-1 and TRBJ2-2, with 13 bases matching TRBD2. The CDR3 runs to 16 residues. With V trimmed by 4 bases and J by 5 bases, 5 bases remained unmatched. Germline loops: CDR1 SGHRS, CDR2 YFSETQ. In DNA form, the CDR3 reads TGCGCCAGCAGCCCGGGACTAGCGGGAAGGACCGGGGAGCTGTTTTTT. This translates into CASSPGLAGRTGELFF.

This clone was found a few times. The chain carries TRBV5-1 and TRBJ1-1; D not certain. This CDR3 is built from 14 residues. V was shortened by 0 bases and J by 5 bases, with 11 bases between the two germline ends. CDR1 is SGHRS, CDR2 YFSETQ, per germline. CDR3 sequence: CASSLDKGGTEAFF. In nucleotides, the CDR3 is TGCGCCAGCAGCTTGGATAAGGGAGGGACTGAAGCTTTCTTT.

The V gene is TRBV5-1, the J gene TRBJ1-5, with D unclear. Trimming pared 4 bases from V and 0 bases from J, leaving 5 bases between. The CDR3 is 13 residues long. CDR1 and CDR2 (germline): SGHRS, YFSETQ. CDR3 DNA sequence: TGCGCCAGCAGCGCCTATAGCAATCAGCCCCAGCATTTT. It is translated as CASSAYSNQPQHF.

This clone was seen only a few times. The chain recombines TRBV5-4 with TRBJ1-6; no clear D gene. The germline V gene encodes CDR1 SGHNT and CDR2 YYREEE (reference sequence). The V end lost 0 bases, the J end lost 9 bases, and 10 bases lay between the germline ends. This CDR3 spans 14 amino acids. For the CDR3, the DNA is TGTGCCAGCAGCTTGGACCGGGCGGGTTCACCCCTCCACTTT. Amino acid sequence: CASSLDRAGSPLHF.